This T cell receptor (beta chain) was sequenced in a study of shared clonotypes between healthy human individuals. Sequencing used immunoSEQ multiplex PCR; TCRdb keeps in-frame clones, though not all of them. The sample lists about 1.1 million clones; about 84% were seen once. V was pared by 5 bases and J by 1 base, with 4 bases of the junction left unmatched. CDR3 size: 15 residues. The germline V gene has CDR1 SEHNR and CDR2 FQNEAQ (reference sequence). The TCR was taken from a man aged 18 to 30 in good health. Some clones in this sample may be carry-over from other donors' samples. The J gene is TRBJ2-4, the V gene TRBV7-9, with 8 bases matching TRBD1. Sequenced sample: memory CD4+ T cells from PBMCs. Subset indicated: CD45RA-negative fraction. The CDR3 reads CASSPGDRAKNIQYF. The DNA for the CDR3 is TGTGCCAGCAGCCCCGGGGACAGGGCCAAAAACATTCAGTACTTC.